The 10 T cell receptor beta chains below come from one sample, sequenced in a study of control samples from healthy donors and cancer patients. TCRdb's copy holds only in-frame clones and misses some; the assay was immunoSEQ multiplex PCR. The data contain more than 5,500 clones, 76% of them singletons. Sequencing was performed on formalin-fixed, paraffin-embedded tissue. Receptors originate from a male donor with melanoma.

V and J are TRBV9 and TRBJ2-3, with 9 bases matching TRBD1. The junction had 10 bases not matched to a gene; V was cut back by 4 bases and J by 4 bases. Germline V gene lookup returns CDR1 SGDLS and CDR2 YYNGEE. The CDR3 runs to 16 residues. The CDR3 DNA is TGTGCCAGCAGCCCCCGGGACAGGGTAAAGGCAGATACGCAGTATTTT. It is translated as CASSPRDRVKADTQYF.

The J gene is TRBJ1-1, the V gene TRBV12-5, with 7 nucleotides matching TRBD1. The CDR3 contains 14 residues. The germline gives CDR1 LGHNT, CDR2 FRNRAP. V trimming: 6 bases; J trimming: 1 base; junction bases outside the gene matches: 5. The chain's CDR3 is CASGVGTANTEAFF. CDR3 in DNA: TGTGCTAGTGGCGTAGGGACAGCGAACACTGAAGCTTTCTTT. Full variable domain (missing parts from reference TRBV12-5 and TRBJ1-1): DARVTQTPRHKVTEMGQEVTMRCQPILGHNTVFWYRQTMMQGLELLAYFRNRAPLDDSGMPKDRFSAEMPDATLATLKIQPSEPRDSAVYFCASGVGTANTEAFFGQGTRLTVV.

The chain uses TRBV7-9 and TRBJ2-3; the D gene is possibly TRBD2 (5 bases). The CDR3 consists of 16 residues. V was clipped by 4 bases and J by 2 bases, with 16 bases between them. The germline gives CDR1 SEHNR, CDR2 FQNEAQ (reference sequence). CDR3 residues: CASSSYGMLSTDTQYF. CDR3 DNA sequence: TGTGCCAGCAGCTCCTACGGGATGCTCTCCACAGATACGCAGTATTTT.

This rearrangement joins TRBV7-2 to TRBJ2-1; no firm D call. The CDR3 is 15 residues long. In germline, CDR1 is SGHTA, CDR2 FQGNSA. The germline V and J ends were trimmed by 1 base and 6 bases, with 13 bases remaining between them. The CDR3 DNA is TGTGCCAGCAGCTTAGTATTAGGCGGCACCAATGAGCAGTTCTTC. Amino acid sequence: CASSLVLGGTNEQFF.

This clone turned up a few times. The V and J genes are TRBV28 and TRBJ1-1; D not certain. This CDR3 comprises 15 residues. CDR1 is MDHEN and CDR2 is SYDVKM in the germline V gene. With 8 bases removed from V and 6 bases from J, the gap between germline ends came to 22 bases. CDR3 protein: CASLEEGERAAEAFF. The CDR3 DNA is TGTGCCAGCCTTGAGGAGGGCGAGAGGGCGGCTGAAGCTTTCTTT.

The rearrangement joins TRBV4-2 to TRBJ2-1; possibly TRBD1 for D (5 bases). The CDR3 has 14 amino acids. The V gene lost 1 base and the J gene lost 7 bases, with 11 bases spanning the gap. The germline V gene encodes CDR1 LGHNA and CDR2 YNFKEQ. The CDR3 is CASSQGAGKNEQFF. The DNA of the CDR3 is TGTGCCAGCAGCCAAGGAGCAGGGAAGAATGAGCAGTTCTTC.

The chain is built from TRBV10-3 and TRBJ1-5, with D perhaps matching TRBD1 (5 bases). Germline lookup yields CDR1 ENHRY and CDR2 SYGVKD. This CDR3 contains 13 residues. Trimming stripped 2 bases from V and 6 bases from J, with 8 bases between. CDR3 in amino acids: CAISERGSQPQHF. The CDR3 nucleotides are TGTGCCATCAGTGAGAGGGGTAGTCAGCCCCAGCATTTT.

This clone has more than one count but fewer than ten. The chain couples TRBV7-9 to TRBJ1-4; possibly TRBD1 for D (5 bases). CDR3 length: 13 amino acids. CDR1 is SEHNR, CDR2 FQNEAQ, per germline (reference sequence). Trimming removed 5 bases at V and 7 bases at J, with 11 bases between. CDR3 bases: TGTGCCAGCAGCCACAACCAGGGTGAAAAACTGTTTTTT. This translates into CASSHNQGEKLFF. The full variable domain, rest sourced from reference TRBV7-9 and TRBJ1-4, is DTGVSQNPRHKITKRGQNVTFRCDPISEHNRLYWYRQTLGQGPEFLTYFQNEAQLEKSRLLSDRFSAERPKGSFSTLEIQRTEQGDSAMYLCASSHNQGEKLFFGSGTQLSVL.

This clone was counted once. V is TRBV6-2 or TRBV6-3 and J is TRBJ2-7; D gene uncertain. The CDR3 has 14 amino acids. V was clipped by 6 bases and J by 0 bases, with 12 bases between them. In germline, CDR1 is MNHEY, CDR2 SVGEGT. The CDR3 region is CASSPRRHSYEQYF. CDR3 bases: TGTGCCAGCAGCCCCCGCCGCCACTCCTACGAGCAGTACTTC.

The chain couples TRBV7-9 to TRBJ1-1; D is undetermined. Germline CDR1 SEHNR, CDR2 FQNEAQ (reference sequence). The CDR3 totals 12 residues. Trimming took off 1 base at V and 3 bases at J, with 3 bases between the two ends. CDR3 sequence (DNA): TGTGCCAGCAGCTTAGTGGACACTGAAGCTTTCTTT. It codes for CASSLVDTEAFF.